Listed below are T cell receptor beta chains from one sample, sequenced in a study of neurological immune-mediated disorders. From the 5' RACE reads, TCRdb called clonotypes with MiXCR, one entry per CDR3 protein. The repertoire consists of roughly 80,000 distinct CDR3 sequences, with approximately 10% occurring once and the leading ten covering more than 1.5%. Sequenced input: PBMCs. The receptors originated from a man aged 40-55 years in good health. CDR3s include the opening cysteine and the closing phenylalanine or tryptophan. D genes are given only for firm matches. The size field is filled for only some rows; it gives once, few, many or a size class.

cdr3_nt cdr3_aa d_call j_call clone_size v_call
TGTGCCAGCAGCCCCAAAGGGGGTTCCTACGAGCAGTACTTC CASSPKGGSYEQYF - TRBJ2-7 many TRBV7-3
TGTGCCAGCACTCCGGGACAGGGGAACTACGAGCAGTACTTC CASTPGQGNYEQYF TRBD1 TRBJ2-7 many TRBV3-1
TGTGCCAGCAGCCCCGTCCGCGGGGGCTACGAGCAGTACTTC CASSPVRGGYEQYF TRBD2 TRBJ2-7 few TRBV7-9
TGTGCCAGCAGCTACGGACTGGACAATGAGCAGTTCTTC CASSYGLDNEQFF - TRBJ2-1 - TRBV7-9
TGTGCCAGCAGCTTGGCGGAGGCCGGTGGGGAGACCCAGTACTTC CASSLAEAGGETQYF - TRBJ2-5 many TRBV5-5
TGTGCCAGCAGTTTAAATCGCGGGGGGACAGGGGAGACCCAGTACTTC CASSLNRGGTGETQYF - TRBJ2-5 many TRBV12-3/TRBV12-4
TGTGCCAGCAGTGCCGAGGGACAGGGTGTAAGAAACACCATATATTTT CASSAEGQGVRNTIYF TRBD1 TRBJ1-3 many TRBV28
TGCAGCGTTGGGGGGGCTACTAATGAAAAACTGTTTTTT CSVGGATNEKLFF - TRBJ1-4 many TRBV29-1
TGTGCCAGCAGCCTTCTTGGAACTAATGAAAAACTGTTTTTT CASSLLGTNEKLFF - TRBJ1-4 many TRBV7-9
TGTGCCAGTAGTTTACAGGGCGGCGTCTATGGCTACACCTTC CASSLQGGVYGYTF - TRBJ1-2 few TRBV19